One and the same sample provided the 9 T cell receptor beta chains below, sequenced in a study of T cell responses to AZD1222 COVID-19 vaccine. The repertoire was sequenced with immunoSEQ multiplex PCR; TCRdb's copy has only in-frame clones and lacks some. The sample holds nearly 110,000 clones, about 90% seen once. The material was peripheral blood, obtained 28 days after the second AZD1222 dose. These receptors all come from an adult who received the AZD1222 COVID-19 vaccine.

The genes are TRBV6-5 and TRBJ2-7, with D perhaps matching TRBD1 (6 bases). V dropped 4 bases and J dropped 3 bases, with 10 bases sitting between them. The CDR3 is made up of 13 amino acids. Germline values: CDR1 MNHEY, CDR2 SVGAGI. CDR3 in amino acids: CASSWTVNYEQYF. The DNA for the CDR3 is TGTGCCAGCAGTTGGACAGTTAACTACGAGCAGTACTTC.

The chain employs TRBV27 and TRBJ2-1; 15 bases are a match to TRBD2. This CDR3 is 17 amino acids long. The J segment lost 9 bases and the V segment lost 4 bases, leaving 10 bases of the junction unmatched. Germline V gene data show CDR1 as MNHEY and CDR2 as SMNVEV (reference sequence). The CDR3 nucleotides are TGTGCCAGCAGTTCCGCCGGAGGACTAGCGGGGGGGGGTGAGCAGTTCTTC. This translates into CASSSAGGLAGGGEQFF.

CDR3 protein: CASSLLEGGELFF. CDR3 in DNA: TGTGCCAGCAGCCTCCTCGAGGGCGGGGAGCTGTTTTTT. The chain employs TRBV7-3 and TRBJ2-2, with D possibly matching TRBD2 (5 bases). The V end lost 5 bases, the J end lost 7 bases, and 11 bases lay between the germline ends. This CDR3 has 13 amino acids. Germline V gene sequence: CDR1 SGHTA, CDR2 FQGTGA.

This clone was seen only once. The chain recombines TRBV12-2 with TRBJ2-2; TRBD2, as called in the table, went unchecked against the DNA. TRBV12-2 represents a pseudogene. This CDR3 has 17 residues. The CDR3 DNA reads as TGTGCAAGTCGCTTAGCTTGCAGCGGGGCGAACACCGGGGAGCTGTTTTTT. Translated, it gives CASRLACSGANTGELFF.

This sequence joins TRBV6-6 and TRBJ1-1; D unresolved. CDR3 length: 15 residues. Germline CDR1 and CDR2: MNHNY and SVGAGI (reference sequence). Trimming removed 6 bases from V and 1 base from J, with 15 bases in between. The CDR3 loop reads CASRKRTSKNTEAFF. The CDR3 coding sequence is TGTGCCAGCAGAAAAAGGACTAGCAAGAACACTGAAGCTTTCTTT.

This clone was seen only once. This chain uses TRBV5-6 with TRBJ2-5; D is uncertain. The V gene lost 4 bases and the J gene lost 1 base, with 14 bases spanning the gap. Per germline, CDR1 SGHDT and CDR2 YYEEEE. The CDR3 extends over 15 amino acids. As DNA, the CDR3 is TGTGCCAGCAGCCGACTTTCGGGCGGCCAAGAGACCCAGTACTTC. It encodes CASSRLSGGQETQYF.

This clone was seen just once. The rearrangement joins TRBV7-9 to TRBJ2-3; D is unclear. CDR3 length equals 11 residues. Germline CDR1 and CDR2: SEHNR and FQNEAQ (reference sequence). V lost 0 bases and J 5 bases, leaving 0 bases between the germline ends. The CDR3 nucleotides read TGTGCCAGCAGCTTAGCAGATACGCAGTATTTT. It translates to CASSLADTQYF.

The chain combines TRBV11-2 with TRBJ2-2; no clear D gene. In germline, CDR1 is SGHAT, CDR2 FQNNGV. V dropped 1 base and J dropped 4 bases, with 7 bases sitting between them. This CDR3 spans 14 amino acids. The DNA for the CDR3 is TGTGCCAGCAGCTTAGCCCCCGGCACCGGGGAGCTGTTTTTT. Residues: CASSLAPGTGELFF. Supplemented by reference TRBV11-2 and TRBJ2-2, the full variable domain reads EAGVAQSPRYKIIEKRQSVAFWCNPISGHATLYWYQQILGQGPKLLIQFQNNGVVDDSQLPKDRFSAERLKGVDSTLKIQPAKLEDSAVYLCASSLAPGTGELFFGEGSRLTVL.

In DNA, the CDR3 is TGCGCCAGCAGCCTTCCGTCGGGGGGCAATGAAAAACTGTTTTTT. It is translated as CASSLPSGGNEKLFF. J is TRBJ1-4 and V is TRBV4-1; tentatively, D is TRBD1 (6 bases). V was clipped by 4 bases and J by 5 bases, with 14 bases between them. Germline CDR1 reads MGHRA; CDR2 reads YSYEKL. The CDR3 runs 15 residues.